A selection of T cell receptor beta chains follows, all from one sample in a study of glioma-infiltrating T cells. TCRdb called the multiplex PCR reads again in MiXCR, with one record for every CDR3 protein. Here the sample spans fewer than 500,000 distinct CDR3 sequences, roughly 41% being singletons. Sequenced material: glioma tissue, nonneoplastic brain tissue, or PBMCs (not recorded which). The receptors originated from a human donor with low-grade glioma or glioblastoma, undergoing nonglioma brain surgery, or in good health (not recorded which). The CDR3 runs from the conserved cysteine through the conserved F or W. The D gene is left open where the match is weak. Expanded clones get a size class; other rows say once, few or many, or leave the size out.

d_call	clone_size	v_call	j_call	cdr3_nt	cdr3_aa
.	few	TRBV3-1	TRBJ1-1	TGTGCCAGCAGTCGTACCCGGGACGTCCTTGAAGCTTTCTTT	CASSRTRDVLEAFF
.	few	TRBV28	TRBJ2-3	TGTGCCAGCAGTTTCGTTGTTCGGGGACAAGGCACAGATACGCAGTATTTT	CASSFVVRGQGTDTQYF
.	.	TRBV4-3	TRBJ1-2	TGCGCCAGCAGCCAAGATTGGGCAGGGCCTGGCTACACCTTC	CASSQDWAGPGYTF
.	few	TRBV3-1	TRBJ2-1	TGTGCCAGCAGCCAAAGGAGGAGACTGGAGCAGTTCTTC	CASSQRRRLEQFF
TRBD2	.	TRBV5-4	TRBJ2-1	TGTGCCAGCAGCTTGGGTGGACTAGCGGGAGTTCGAACCTACAATGAGCAGTTCTTC	CASSLGGLAGVRTYNEQFF
TRBD1	.	TRBV28	TRBJ1-1	TGTGCCAGCAGCCTTGGACAGGGGATAGGAGCTTTCTTT	CASSLGQGIGAFF
TRBD2	.	TRBV6-2/TRBV6-3	TRBJ2-5	TGTGCCAGCAGTTTTACTAGCGCGCAAGAGACCCAGTACTTC	CASSFTSAQETQYF
TRBD2	.	TRBV6-2/TRBV6-3	TRBJ2-1	TGTGCCAGCAGTTACTCGGCGGGAGGGTCGGATGAGCAGTTCTTC	CASSYSAGGSDEQFF
.	.	TRBV20-1	TRBJ2-5	TGCAGTGGCACTGAGCCTAATATGGAGACCCAGTACTTC	CSGTEPNMETQYF
.	few	TRBV15	TRBJ1-5	TGTGCCACCAGCCCCAGGGTGTCGGGCAATCAGCCCCAGCATTTT	CATSPRVSGNQPQHF
TRBD2	.	TRBV20-1	TRBJ2-1	TGCAGTGCTAGAGCGTATCGACTAGCGGGAGCCTATGAGCAGTTCTTT	CSARAYRLAGAYEQFF
TRBD2	few	TRBV4-1	TRBJ2-1	TGCGCCAGCAGCCAAGATGCTAGCGGGAGGGCCCCCTACAATGAGCAGTTCTTC	CASSQDASGRAPYNEQFF
.	.	TRBV5-4	TRBJ2-3	TGTGCCAGCACCGTTGGTCCAGCAGCAGATACGCAGTATTTT	CASTVGPAADTQYF
TRBD2	.	TRBV7-2	TRBJ2-7	TGTGCCAGCAGCTCCCTAGCGGGAGGGCCCTGGGAGCAGTACTTC	CASSSLAGGPWEQYF
.	.	TRBV2	TRBJ1-4	TGTGCCAGCACCTCCGGGACGATCGAGGAAAAACTGTTTTTT	CASTSGTIEEKLFF
.	once	TRBV28	TRBJ2-7	TGTGCCAGTAGATGGTGGAGCAGGAGCGAGCAGTACTTC	CASRWWSRSEQYF
.	.	TRBV28	TRBJ2-7	TGTGCCAGCAGTTTACTAGCGAAAACCTACGAGCAGTACTTC	CASSLLAKTYEQYF
TRBD1	few	TRBV14	TRBJ2-7	TGTGCCAGCAGCCTCTGGACAGGGAGTTACGCCGAGCAGTACTTC	CASSLWTGSYAEQYF
TRBD2	many	TRBV6-2/TRBV6-3	TRBJ2-1	TGTGCCAGCAGTTACCGGGCGGTAGCGGGAGGCAATGAGCAGTTCTTC	CASSYRAVAGGNEQFF
TRBD1	.	TRBV20-1	TRBJ2-7	TGCAGTGCCGACAGAATGCAGGGACAGTCCTACGAGCAGTACTTC	CSADRMQGQSYEQYF
.	few	TRBV4-3	TRBJ2-4	TGCGCCAGCAGCCAAGATCAAGGGATTATAGCCAAAAACATTCAGTACTTC	CASSQDQGIIAKNIQYF
.	few	TRBV28	TRBJ2-7	TGTGCCAGCAGTTTCTCTTCTGGCTATTACTACGAGCAGTACTTC	CASSFSSGYYYEQYF
.	few	TRBV28	TRBJ2-1	TGTGCCAGCGTTTCCGGGAGCCCCACTACCTACAATGAGCAGTTCTTC	CASVSGSPTTYNEQFF
.	.	TRBV12-3/TRBV12-4	TRBJ1-1	TGTGCCAGCAGTCACGGGGTGGGCAGCCTCCACACTGAAGCTTTCTTT	CASSHGVGSLHTEAFF
.	.	TRBV20-1	TRBJ1-5	TGCAGTGCTCTCGTTCAGGATCAGCCCCAGCATTTT	CSALVQDQPQHF
TRBD2	few	TRBV6-5	TRBJ2-2	TGTGCCATCAGTGGACTAGCGGTAAACACCGGGGAGCTGTTTTTT	CAISGLAVNTGELFF
.	.	TRBV4-1	TRBJ2-1	TGCGCCAGCAGCCGGACGGACTTGGGCTCTAAAGACAATGAGCAGTTCTTC	CASSRTDLGSKDNEQFF
.	many	TRBV6-1	TRBJ1-1	TGTGCCAGCAGTCCGGGGAACACTGAAGCTTTCTTT	CASSPGNTEAFF
.	.	TRBV6-6	TRBJ2-7	TGTGCCAGCAGTTACGGCTGGAGTAGCTCCTACGAGCAGTACTTC	CASSYGWSSSYEQYF
.	once	TRBV6-4	TRBJ2-2	TGTGCCAGCAGTGACTCGGGTCAGGGGAACACCGGGGAGCTGTTTTTT	CASSDSGQGNTGELFF
TRBD1	few	TRBV20-1	TRBJ2-4	TGCAGTGCTCTCCGGGACAGGTGGTCCAAAAACATTCAGTACTTC	CSALRDRWSKNIQYF
TRBD1	few	TRBV20-1	TRBJ2-5	TGCAGTGCCCCCTCTACAGGGGGAAGAAAAGAGACCCAGTACTTC	CSAPSTGGRKETQYF